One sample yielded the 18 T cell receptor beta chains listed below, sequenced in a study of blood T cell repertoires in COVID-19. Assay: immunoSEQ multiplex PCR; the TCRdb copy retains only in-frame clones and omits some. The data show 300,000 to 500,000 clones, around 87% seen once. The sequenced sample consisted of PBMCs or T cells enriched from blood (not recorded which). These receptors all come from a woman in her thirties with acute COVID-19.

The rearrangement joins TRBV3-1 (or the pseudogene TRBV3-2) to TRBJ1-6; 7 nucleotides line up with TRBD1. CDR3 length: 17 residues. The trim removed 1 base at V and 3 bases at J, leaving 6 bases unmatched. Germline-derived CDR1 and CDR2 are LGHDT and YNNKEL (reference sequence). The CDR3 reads CASSQGAGTVYNSPLHF. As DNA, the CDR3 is TGTGCCAGCAGCCAAGGAGCCGGGACAGTCTATAATTCACCCCTCCACTTT.

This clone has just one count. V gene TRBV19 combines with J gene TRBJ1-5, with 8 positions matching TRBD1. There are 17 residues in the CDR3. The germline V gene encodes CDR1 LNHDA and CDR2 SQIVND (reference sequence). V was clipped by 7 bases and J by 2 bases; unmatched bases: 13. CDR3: CASTHRAGGLGNQPQHF. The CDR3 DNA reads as TGTGCCAGTACCCACAGGGCAGGGGGCTTGGGCAATCAGCCCCAGCATTTT. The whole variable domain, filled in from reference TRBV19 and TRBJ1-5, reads DGGITQSPKYLFRKEGQNVTLSCEQNLNHDAMYWYRQDPGQGLRLIYYSQIVNDFQKGDIAEGYSVSREKKESFPLTVTSAQKNPTAFYLCASTHRAGGLGNQPQHFGDGTRLSIL.

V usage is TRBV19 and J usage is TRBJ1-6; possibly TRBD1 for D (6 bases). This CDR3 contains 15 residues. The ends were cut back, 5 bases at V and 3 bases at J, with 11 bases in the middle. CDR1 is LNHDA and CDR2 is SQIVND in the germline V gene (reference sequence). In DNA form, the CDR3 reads TGTGCCAGTAGTTTCGTCAGGGGCTATAATTCACCCCTCCACTTT. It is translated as CASSFVRGYNSPLHF.

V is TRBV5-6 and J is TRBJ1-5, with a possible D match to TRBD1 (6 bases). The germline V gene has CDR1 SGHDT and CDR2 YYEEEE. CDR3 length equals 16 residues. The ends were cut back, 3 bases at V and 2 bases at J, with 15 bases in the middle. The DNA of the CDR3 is TGTGCCAGCAGCTATTCCGGGACAAAGGGCAATCAGCCCCAGCATTTT. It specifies CASSYSGTKGNQPQHF.

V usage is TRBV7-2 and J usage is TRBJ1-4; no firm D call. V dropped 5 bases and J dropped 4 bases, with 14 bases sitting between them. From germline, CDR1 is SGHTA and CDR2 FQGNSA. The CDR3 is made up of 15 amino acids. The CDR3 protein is CASSHRTAFNEKLFF. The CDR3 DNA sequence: TGTGCCAGCAGCCATCGGACTGCCTTTAATGAAAAACTGTTTTTT.

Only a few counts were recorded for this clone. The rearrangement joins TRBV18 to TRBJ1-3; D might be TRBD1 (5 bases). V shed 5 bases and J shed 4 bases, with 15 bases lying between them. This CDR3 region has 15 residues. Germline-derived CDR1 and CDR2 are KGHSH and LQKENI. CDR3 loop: CASSVSQTAGNTIYF. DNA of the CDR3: TGTGCCAGCTCAGTGTCTCAGACAGCGGGAAACACCATATATTTT. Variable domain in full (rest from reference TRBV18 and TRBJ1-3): NAGVMQNPRHLVRRRGQEARLRCSPMKGHSHVYWYRQLPEEGLKFMVYLQKENIIDESGMPKERFSAEFPKEGPSILRIQQVVRGDSAAYFCASSVSQTAGNTIYFGEGSWLTVV.

The DNA of the CDR3 is TGTGCCAGCAGCCCCACGACAGGGTCGAACACTGAAGCTTTCTTT. It specifies CASSPTTGSNTEAFF. This chain uses TRBV2 with TRBJ1-1, with 7 nucleotides matching TRBD1. CDR3 length equals 15 residues. Germline values: CDR1 SNHLY, CDR2 FYNNEI. Germline trimming cut 6 bases from V and 1 base from J; bases unmatched to any gene: 8.

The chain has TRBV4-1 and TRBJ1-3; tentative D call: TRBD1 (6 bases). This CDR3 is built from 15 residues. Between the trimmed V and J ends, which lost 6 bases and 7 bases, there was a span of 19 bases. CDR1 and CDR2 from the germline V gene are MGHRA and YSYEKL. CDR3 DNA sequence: TGCGCCAGCAGACCCGGGACAACCGCGGACAACACCATATATTTT. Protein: CASRPGTTADNTIYF.

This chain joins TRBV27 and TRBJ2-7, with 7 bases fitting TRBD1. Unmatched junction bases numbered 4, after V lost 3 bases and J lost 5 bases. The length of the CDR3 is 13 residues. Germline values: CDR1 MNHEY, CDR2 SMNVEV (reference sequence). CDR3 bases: TGTGCCAGCAGTTTCAACAGGGGTAACGAGCAGTACTTC. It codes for CASSFNRGNEQYF.

The CDR3: CASTTNRGINYGYTF. In DNA form, the CDR3 reads TGTGCCAGCACAACGAACAGGGGAATTAACTATGGCTACACCTTC. The rearrangement uses TRBV13 and TRBJ1-2, with 7 positions matching TRBD1. Unmatched junction bases numbered 9, after V lost 7 bases and J lost 1 base. CDR1 and CDR2 (germline): PRHDT, FYEKMQ (reference sequence). The CDR3 has 15 residues.

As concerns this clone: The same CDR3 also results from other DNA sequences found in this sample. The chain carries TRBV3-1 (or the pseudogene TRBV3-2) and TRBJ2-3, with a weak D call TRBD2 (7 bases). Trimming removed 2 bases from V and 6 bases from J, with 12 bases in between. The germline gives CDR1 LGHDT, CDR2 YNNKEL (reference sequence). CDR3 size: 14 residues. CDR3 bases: TGTGCCAGCAGCCAAAGGGGAGGGGGGGATACGCAGTATTTT. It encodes CASSQRGGGDTQYF.

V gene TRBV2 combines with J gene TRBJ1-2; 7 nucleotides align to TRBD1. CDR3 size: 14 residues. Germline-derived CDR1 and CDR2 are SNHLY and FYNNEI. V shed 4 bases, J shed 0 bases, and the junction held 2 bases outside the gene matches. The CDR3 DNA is TGTGCCAGCAGTGCCGGGACAGCTAACTATGGCTACACCTTC. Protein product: CASSAGTANYGYTF. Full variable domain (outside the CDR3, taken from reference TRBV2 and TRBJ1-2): EPEVTQTPSHQVTQMGQEVILRCVPISNHLYFYWYRQILGQKVEFLVSFYNNEISEKSEIFDDQFSVERPDGSNFTLKIRSTKLEDSAMYFCASSAGTANYGYTFGSGTRLTVV.

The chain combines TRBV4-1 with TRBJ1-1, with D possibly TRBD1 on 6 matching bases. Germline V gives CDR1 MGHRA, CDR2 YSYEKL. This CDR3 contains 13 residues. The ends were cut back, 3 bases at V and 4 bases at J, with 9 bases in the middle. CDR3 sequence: CASSQGARTEAFF. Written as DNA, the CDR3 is TGCGCCAGCAGCCAGGGGGCCCGCACTGAAGCTTTCTTT.

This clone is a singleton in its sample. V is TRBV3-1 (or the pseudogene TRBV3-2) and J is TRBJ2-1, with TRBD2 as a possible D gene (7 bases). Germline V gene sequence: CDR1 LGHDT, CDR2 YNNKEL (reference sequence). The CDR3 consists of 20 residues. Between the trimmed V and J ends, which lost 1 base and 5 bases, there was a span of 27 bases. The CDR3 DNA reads TGTGCCAGCAGCCAAGGACCGGGGCGGGGGCTCCTTCGGGGGAACAATGAGCAGTTCTTC. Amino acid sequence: CASSQGPGRGLLRGNNEQFF.

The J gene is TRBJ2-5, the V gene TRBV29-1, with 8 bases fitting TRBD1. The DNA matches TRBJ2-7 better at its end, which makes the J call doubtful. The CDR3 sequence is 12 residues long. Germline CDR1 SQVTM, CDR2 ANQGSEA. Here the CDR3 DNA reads TGCAGCGGCCTGACAGGGGCATACGAGCAGTACTTC. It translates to CSGLTGAYEQYF.

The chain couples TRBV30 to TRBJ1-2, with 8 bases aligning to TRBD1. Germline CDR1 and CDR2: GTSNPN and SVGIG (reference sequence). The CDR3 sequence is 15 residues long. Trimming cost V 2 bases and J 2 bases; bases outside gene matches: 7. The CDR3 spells CAWSTQDRANYGYTF. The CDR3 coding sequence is TGTGCCTGGAGTACCCAGGACAGGGCCAACTATGGCTACACCTTC.

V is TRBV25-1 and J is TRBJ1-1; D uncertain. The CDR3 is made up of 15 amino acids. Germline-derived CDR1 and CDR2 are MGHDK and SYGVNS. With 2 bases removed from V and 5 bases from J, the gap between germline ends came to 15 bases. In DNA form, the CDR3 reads TGTGCCAGCAGTGAAACGCGGCAATTAAGGACTGAAGCTTTCTTT. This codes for CASSETRQLRTEAFF.

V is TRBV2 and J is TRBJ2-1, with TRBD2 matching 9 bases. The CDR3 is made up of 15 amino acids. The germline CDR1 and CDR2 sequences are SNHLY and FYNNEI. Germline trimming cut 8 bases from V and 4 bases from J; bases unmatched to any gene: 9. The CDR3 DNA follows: TGTGCCAGCCGAATTAGCGGGGGCCCGTACAATGAGCAGTTCTTC. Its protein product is CASRISGGPYNEQFF.